Shown below are 10 T cell receptor beta chains from a single sample sequenced in a study of identical twins. TCRdb called the 5' RACE reads again in MiXCR, with one record for every CDR3 protein. The sample lists under 300,000 distinct CDR3 sequences, more than 12% occurring once. Specimen: memory (CD45RO+) T cells sorted from blood. Receptor source: a woman younger than 35 in good health.

In its sample, this clonotype was seen a few times. This chain links TRBV7-7 with TRBJ2-7; 9 bases match TRBD1. The V gene's germline CDR1 is SSHAT and CDR2 FNYEAQ (reference sequence). Losses at the gene ends were 0 bases for V and 7 bases for J; bases not matched to a gene: 7. The CDR3 is 15 amino acids. The CDR3 DNA follows: TGTGCCAGCAGCTTAGCTGCGGGGACAGGGAGTGAGCAGTACTTC. Protein: CASSLAAGTGSEQYF.

Only a few counts were recorded for this clonotype. The chain is built from TRBV11-2 and TRBJ2-3, with 10 bases matching TRBD2. This CDR3 spans 18 amino acids. Germline CDR1 is SGHAT and CDR2 is FQNNGV. J was trimmed by 1 base and V by 2 bases; bases with no gene match: 9. The CDR3 region is CASSLRGAGGVGTDTQYF. CDR3 nucleotide sequence: TGTGCCAGCAGCTTAAGGGGAGCGGGAGGGGTAGGCACAGATACGCAGTATTTT.

This clonotype has ten or more counts. The genes are TRBV20-1 and TRBJ2-1, with D perhaps matching TRBD2 (6 bases). The V end lost 4 bases, the J end lost 4 bases, and 20 bases lay between the germline ends. Germline V gives CDR1 DFQATT, CDR2 SNEGSKA (reference sequence). The CDR3 spans 16 residues. The CDR3 coding sequence is TGCAGTGCTACCGACGGTACTAGCTCAGGGTACAATGAGCAGTTCTTC. It specifies CSATDGTSSGYNEQFF.

The genes are TRBV10-3 and TRBJ1-1, with 7 bases aligning to TRBD1. Losses at the gene ends were 5 bases for V and 0 bases for J; bases not matched to a gene: 18. The germline V gene has CDR1 ENHRY and CDR2 SYGVKD. There are 19 residues in the CDR3. The CDR3 region is CAISSYRNTGQFMNTEAFF. Here the CDR3 DNA reads TGTGCCATCAGTTCCTACAGAAATACGGGACAGTTCATGAACACTGAAGCTTTCTTT.

The CDR3 protein is CASSPSSGGVESYEQYF. The CDR3 region has the DNA TGTGCCAGCTCACCCTCGAGCGGGGGGGTCGAATCCTACGAGCAGTACTTC. V usage is TRBV18 and J usage is TRBJ2-7; TRBD2 matches at 10 bases. The CDR3 runs 17 residues. CDR1 is KGHSH and CDR2 is LQKENI in the germline V gene. The V gene end was trimmed by 3 bases and the J gene end by 1 base; junction bases not matched to a gene: 9.

In this sample, this clonotype turned up a few times. The rearrangement links TRBV6-1 to TRBJ2-7, with TRBD1 as a possible D gene (5 bases). Germline CDR1 and CDR2: MNHNS and SASEGT. The CDR3 has 13 amino acids. V was shortened by 2 bases and J by 4 bases, with 9 bases between the two germline ends. The CDR3 here is CASSEQGRYEQYF. CDR3 sequence (DNA): TGTGCCAGCAGTGAACAGGGAAGGTACGAGCAGTACTTC.

This clonotype was picked up a small number of times. The chain recombines TRBV2 with TRBJ2-5; 8 bases map to TRBD2. In germline, CDR1 is SNHLY, CDR2 FYNNEI. V gave up 6 bases and J gave up 2 bases; unmatched junction bases: 5. CDR3 size: 14 residues. CDR3 bases: TGTGCCAGCAGCGGCGGGGGGCTACAAGAGACCCAGTACTTC. This gives the protein CASSGGGLQETQYF.

This clonotype was seen at least ten times. The V call is TRBV5-1, the J call TRBJ1-1; D remains unclear. The CDR3 has 14 amino acids. CDR1 SGHRS and CDR2 YFSETQ come from the germline V gene. Trimming shortened V by 2 bases and J by 4 bases, and 12 bases separated the two germline ends. DNA for the CDR3: TGCGCCAGCAGCTTATTGAACAGCGGCACTGAAGCTTTCTTT. The encoded protein is CASSLLNSGTEAFF.

This clonotype was counted only a few times. The V and J genes are TRBV7-2 and TRBJ2-3; D perhaps matches TRBD2 (5 bases). CDR3 size: 15 residues. With 5 bases removed from V and 1 base from J, the gap between germline ends came to 13 bases. CDR1 is SGHTA and CDR2 is FQGNSA in the germline V gene. CDR3 amino acids: CASSPDLRGTDTQYF. The CDR3 DNA reads as TGTGCCAGCAGCCCGGACCTGCGGGGCACAGATACGCAGTATTTT.

V and J are TRBV3-1 and TRBJ2-7; 7 nucleotides line up with TRBD2. The germline gives CDR1 LGHDT, CDR2 YNNKEL (reference sequence). V lost 8 bases, J lost 5 bases, and 9 bases stayed unmatched. CDR3 length: 13 amino acids. The CDR3 sequence is CASAGGSYHEQYF. The CDR3 DNA follows: TGTGCCAGCGCTGGCGGGAGCTACCACGAGCAGTACTTC.